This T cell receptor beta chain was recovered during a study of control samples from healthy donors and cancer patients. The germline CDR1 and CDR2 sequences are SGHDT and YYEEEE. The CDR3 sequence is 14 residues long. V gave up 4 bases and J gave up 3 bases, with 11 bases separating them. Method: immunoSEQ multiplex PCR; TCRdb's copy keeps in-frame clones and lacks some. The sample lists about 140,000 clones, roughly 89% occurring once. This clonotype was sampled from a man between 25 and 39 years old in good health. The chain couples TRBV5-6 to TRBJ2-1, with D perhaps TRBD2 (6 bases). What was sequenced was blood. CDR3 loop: CASSAGLVYNEQFF. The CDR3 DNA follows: TGTGCCAGCAGCGCGGGGCTAGTCTACAATGAGCAGTTCTTC.